The 24 T cell receptor beta chains below all came from one sample that was sequenced in a study of blood T cell repertoires in COVID-19. The data were produced by immunoSEQ multiplex PCR, yet TCRdb's version contains in-frame clones alone and is incomplete. The sample has 130,000 or so clones; 84% are singletons. The sequencing input was peripheral blood. The receptors originated from an elderly woman with acute or convalescent COVID-19.

This rearrangement joins TRBV12-5 to TRBJ2-2, with D unclear. V was cut by 2 bases and J by 6 bases, with 13 bases left in between. Germline CDR1 and CDR2: LGHNT and FRNRAP. CDR3 length: 15 amino acids. CDR3 residues: CASGLTLDAPGELFF. In DNA form, the CDR3 reads TGTGCTAGTGGTTTGACCCTAGACGCTCCCGGGGAGCTGTTTTTT.

The chain carries TRBV9 and TRBJ2-1, with D perhaps TRBD1 (6 bases). V was trimmed by 2 bases and J by 2 bases, leaving 14 bases between them. Germline values: CDR1 SGDLS, CDR2 YYNGEE. The CDR3 has 16 residues. CDR3 DNA sequence: TGTGCCAGCAGCGTCCCCCCCCGGACAGCCTACAATGAGCAGTTCTTC. Translation: CASSVPPRTAYNEQFF.

The chain uses TRBV6-5 and TRBJ2-7; TRBD1 agrees at 7 bases. CDR1 MNHEY and CDR2 SVGAGI come from the germline V gene. Losses at the gene ends were 6 bases for V and 4 bases for J; bases not matched to a gene: 3. This CDR3 is 12 amino acids long. CDR3 residues: CASSGRGYEQYF. The CDR3 DNA is TGTGCCAGCAGCGGCAGGGGGTACGAGCAGTACTTC.

The chain joins TRBV6-1 to TRBJ1-4, with D hard to call. The V end was cut by 0 bases, the J end by 11 bases, with 10 bases between. Germline CDR1 and CDR2: MNHNS and SASEGT. There are 13 residues in the CDR3. The CDR3 sequence: CASSEARAGKLFF. For the CDR3, the DNA is TGTGCCAGCAGTGAAGCGCGGGCAGGTAAACTGTTTTTT.

The V and J genes are TRBV7-2 and TRBJ2-2, with a tentative D call TRBD1 (6 bases). The length of the CDR3 is 16 residues. From germline, CDR1 is SGHTA and CDR2 FQGNSA. Between the trimmed V and J ends, which lost 0 bases and 1 base, there was a span of 9 bases. CDR3 sequence (DNA): TGTGCCAGCAGCTTAGCGCAGGGGCTGAACACCGGGGAGCTGTTTTTT. Translation gives CASSLAQGLNTGELFF. The full variable domain, in which reference TRBV7-2 and TRBJ2-2 provide the parts outside the CDR3, is GAGVSQSPSNKVTEKGKDVELRCDPISGHTALYWYRQSLGQGLEFLIYFQGNSAPDKSGLPSDRFSAERTGGSVSTLTIQRTQQEDSAVYLCASSLAQGLNTGELFFGEGSRLTVL.

This sequence joins TRBV5-8 and TRBJ2-3, with D possibly matching TRBD2 (5 bases). The CDR3 spans 15 residues. The germline V gene has CDR1 SGHTS and CDR2 YDEGEE. V gave up 4 bases and J gave up 0 bases, with 12 bases separating them. In nucleotides, the CDR3 is TGTGCCAGCAGCCGGGGAGTAGCGAGCACAGATACGCAGTATTTT. Amino acids: CASSRGVASTDTQYF. Complete variable domain (other parts from reference TRBV5-8 and TRBJ2-3): EAGVTQSPTHLIKTRGQQATLRCSPISGHTSVYWYQQALGLGLQFLLWYDEGEERNRGNFPPRFSGRQFPNYSSELNVNALELEDSALYLCASSRGVASTDTQYFGPGTRLTVL.

The rearrangement links TRBV3-1 (or the pseudogene TRBV3-2) to TRBJ2-2; 9 nucleotides match TRBD1. CDR1 is LGHDT and CDR2 is YNNKEL in the germline V gene (reference sequence). V was pared by 4 bases and J by 8 bases, with 11 bases of the junction left unmatched. The CDR3 is made up of 16 amino acids. Written as DNA, the CDR3 is TGTGCCAGCAGCCTAAGGGACAGGGCGCGGGGAGGGGAGCTGTTTTTT. Its protein is CASSLRDRARGGELFF.

This sequence joins TRBV5-4 and TRBJ2-7; D is undetermined. V dropped 0 bases and J dropped 0 bases, with 10 bases sitting between them. Germline V gene sequence: CDR1 SGHNT, CDR2 YYREEE (reference sequence). CDR3 length equals 15 residues. CDR3 DNA: TGTGCCAGCAGCTTGGGAACACGGAGCTCCTACGAGCAGTACTTC. This encodes CASSLGTRSSYEQYF.

The chain uses TRBV4-3 and TRBJ1-4; 11 positions match TRBD1. The CDR3 runs 16 residues. Per germline, CDR1 LGHNA and CDR2 YSLEER. Unmatched junction bases numbered 7, after V lost 3 bases and J lost 7 bases. CDR3 sequence reads: CASSQGGQGVFEKLFF. Here the CDR3 DNA reads TGCGCCAGCAGCCAGGGGGGACAGGGGGTTTTTGAAAAACTGTTTTTT.

The CDR3 protein is CASGPRTGAETQYF. The CDR3 region has the DNA TGTGCTAGTGGACCACGGACAGGGGCAGAGACCCAGTACTTC. The rearrangement links TRBV12-5 to TRBJ2-5, with TRBD1 matching over 9 bases. The junction had 6 bases not matched to a gene; V was cut back by 6 bases and J by 4 bases. Per the germline V gene, CDR1 is LGHNT and CDR2 is FRNRAP. This CDR3 has 14 amino acids.

The chain couples TRBV19 to TRBJ2-7, with D tentatively TRBD1 (5 bases). With 2 bases removed from V and 8 bases from J, the gap between germline ends came to 13 bases. The CDR3 contains 13 residues. Germline CDR1 is LNHDA and CDR2 is SQIVND (reference sequence). CDR3 sequence: CASSITSGLKQYF. The CDR3 coding sequence is TGTGCCAGTAGTATAACCTCAGGGTTGAAGCAGTACTTC.

The chain has TRBV2 and TRBJ1-2, with D possibly TRBD1 on 6 matching bases. V lost 6 bases, J lost 6 bases, and 26 bases lay in between. This CDR3 comprises 17 residues. CDR1 is SNHLY and CDR2 is FYNNEI in the germline V gene. In nucleotides, the CDR3 is TGTGCCAGCAGACCTCGCACCGGGACACAGAAAGGGGATGGCTACACCTTC. Protein product: CASRPRTGTQKGDGYTF.

This clone was recorded only once. The chain recombines TRBV11-3 with TRBJ2-2; 11 positions match TRBD1. The CDR3 sequence is 15 residues long. Germline CDR1 reads SGHNT; CDR2 reads YENEEA. Losses at the gene ends were 5 bases for V and 5 bases for J; bases not matched to a gene: 4. CDR3 residues: CASSRGTGGTGELFF. Here the CDR3 DNA reads TGTGCCAGCAGCCGCGGGACAGGGGGGACCGGGGAGCTGTTTTTT. Variable domain in full (rest from reference TRBV11-3 and TRBJ2-2): EAGVVQSPRYKIIEKKQPVAFWCNPISGHNTLYWYLQNLGQGPELLIRYENEEAVDDSQLPKDRFSAERLKGVDSTLKIQPAELGDSAVYLCASSRGTGGTGELFFGEGSRLTVL.

V usage is TRBV6-5 and J usage is TRBJ1-1, with D perhaps TRBD1 (5 bases). Germline V gene lookup returns CDR1 MNHEY and CDR2 SVGAGI. CDR3 length: 14 amino acids. V shed 0 bases and J shed 5 bases, with 10 bases lying between them. The CDR3 sequence: CASSYSQGRTEAFF. CDR3 DNA: TGTGCCAGCAGTTACTCGCAGGGAAGGACTGAAGCTTTCTTT.

The chain carries TRBV7-8 and TRBJ2-2, with TRBD1 matching over 9 bases. The germline V gene has CDR1 SGHVS and CDR2 FQNEAQ. J gave up 7 bases and V 5 bases, and 11 bases lay outside the gene matches. The CDR3 length is 16 residues. The CDR3 loop is CASSLQQTGGNGELFF. The CDR3 nucleotides read TGTGCCAGCAGCCTACAGCAGACAGGGGGTAACGGGGAGCTGTTTTTT.

The chain links TRBV29-1 to TRBJ2-5; D is perhaps TRBD2 (5 bases). The ends were cut back, 3 bases at V and 5 bases at J, with 13 bases in the middle. The CDR3 extends over 13 amino acids. Germline V gene data show CDR1 as SQVTM and CDR2 as ANQGSEA. Here the CDR3 reads CSVERVPGETQYF. DNA for the CDR3: TGCAGCGTTGAGAGGGTCCCGGGGGAGACCCAGTACTTC.

V and J are TRBV3-1 (or the pseudogene TRBV3-2) and TRBJ1-2, with TRBD1 as a possible D gene (6 bases). The germline V gene encodes CDR1 LGHDT and CDR2 YNNKEL (reference sequence). The CDR3 extends over 15 amino acids. V was trimmed by 1 base and J by 4 bases, leaving 13 bases between them. CDR3 bases: TGTGCCAGCAGCCAAGGGGCAGGGGAGAGCTATGGCTACACCTTC. Translated, it gives CASSQGAGESYGYTF.

The chain links TRBV7-2 to TRBJ2-1, with 7 bases lining up with TRBD2. CDR1 and CDR2 (germline): SGHTA, FQGNSA. The V and J ends lost 0 bases and 0 bases, in that order; junction bases with no gene match: 11. This CDR3 is built from 19 residues. CDR3 protein: CASSLAGGRISGSYNEQFF. CDR3 nucleotide sequence: TGTGCCAGCAGCTTAGCCGGCGGGAGAATTTCTGGCTCCTACAATGAGCAGTTCTTC.

This clone was recorded only once. The chain couples TRBV10-1 to TRBJ2-7; 9 bases line up with TRBD2. This CDR3 is built from 14 residues. Looked up from germline, CDR1 is WNHNN and CDR2 is SYGVQD (reference sequence). V was pared by 6 bases and J by 3 bases, with 6 bases of the junction left unmatched. The CDR3 DNA follows: TGCGCCAGCAGCCCCGGGACTAGCAGCTACGAGCAGTACTTC. Translation gives CASSPGTSSYEQYF.

The chain couples TRBV12-3 or TRBV12-4 to TRBJ2-7, with no clear D. This CDR3 region has 12 residues. Trimming removed 3 bases from V and 4 bases from J, with 7 bases in between. The CDR3 protein is CASSFPRYEQYF. CDR3 DNA sequence: TGTGCCAGCAGTTTCCCCCGGTACGAGCAGTACTTC.

This clone was seen only a few times. V is TRBV4-3 and J is TRBJ1-2; TRBD1 agrees at 8 bases. V gave up 0 bases and J gave up 5 bases; unmatched junction bases: 11. CDR3 length: 17 residues. The V gene's germline CDR1 is LGHNA and CDR2 YSLEER. The CDR3 spells CASSQDVGQGAYYGYTF. DNA of the CDR3: TGCGCCAGCAGCCAAGATGTAGGGCAGGGGGCCTATTATGGCTACACCTTC.

The rearrangement uses TRBV30 and TRBJ1-6; 8 bases are a match to TRBD1. Germline CDR1 GTSNPN, CDR2 SVGIG (reference sequence). Trimming cost V 2 bases and J 10 bases; bases outside gene matches: 10. This CDR3 region has 15 residues. The DNA of the CDR3 is TGTGCCTGGAGTCCAGGACAGGGAAGAGGCTCACCCCTCCACTTT. Translating it yields CAWSPGQGRGSPLHF.

This chain connects TRBV3-1 (or the pseudogene TRBV3-2) to TRBJ1-4; D gene uncertain. The CDR3 is 14 residues long. CDR1 and CDR2 (germline): LGHDT, YNNKEL (reference sequence). Trimming cost V 2 bases and J 4 bases, with 8 bases left between them. In DNA form, the CDR3 reads TGTGCCAGCAGCCAATCGGGTGTTAATGAAAAACTGTTTTTT. Protein: CASSQSGVNEKLFF.

This clone was recorded a few times. The rearrangement links TRBV6-6 to TRBJ1-2; 12 nucleotides align to TRBD1. The V segment lost 2 bases and the J segment 2 bases; nucleotides outside the gene matches: 3. CDR1 and CDR2 from the germline V gene are MNHNY and SVGAGI (reference sequence). The CDR3 is 16 amino acids. CDR3 DNA: TGTGCCAGCAGTTACGGGGGACAGGGGGCCAACTATGGCTACACCTTC. As protein: CASSYGGQGANYGYTF.